This T cell receptor (beta chain) originates from a study of cytomegalovirus exposure and HLA in healthy donors. Study-wide context: The roughly 120 million unique TCR beta sequences, from approximately 170 million T cells, were found by an earlier analysis. Clustering assigned around 77% of the approximately 400 genotyped donors to the Caucasian-associated ancestry cluster.

Study observations and caveats: When analyzed later, a missense DCLRE1C variant was found to be linked to TCR beta V- and J-gene trimming. It was reported that TCR beta sequences correctly inferred the HLA-A and HLA-B alleles for most subjects.

The primer mix had 60 Vbeta and 13 Jbeta primers. Using immunoSEQ multiplex PCR, the repertoire was profiled, and TCRdb retains in-frame clones only, with some absent. Of about 140,000 clones in the sample, roughly four fifths are singletons; the top ten hold approximately 1.5%. This clone was counted only a few times. Antigen specificity is unknown. The sequence was obtained from a female donor in good health and CMV-seronegative. Sequencing was performed on PBMCs.

The CDR3 DNA reads TGTGCCAGCAGCTCCATGGTTGGGCAGGGCTATGGCTACACCTTC. Translated, it gives CASSSMVGQGYGYTF. This sequence joins TRBV7-2 and TRBJ1-2; tentatively, D is TRBD1 (5 bases). The germline CDR1 and CDR2 sequences are SGHTA and FQGNSA. The CDR3 has 15 amino acids. The ends were cut back, 4 bases at V and 4 bases at J, with 16 bases in the middle.